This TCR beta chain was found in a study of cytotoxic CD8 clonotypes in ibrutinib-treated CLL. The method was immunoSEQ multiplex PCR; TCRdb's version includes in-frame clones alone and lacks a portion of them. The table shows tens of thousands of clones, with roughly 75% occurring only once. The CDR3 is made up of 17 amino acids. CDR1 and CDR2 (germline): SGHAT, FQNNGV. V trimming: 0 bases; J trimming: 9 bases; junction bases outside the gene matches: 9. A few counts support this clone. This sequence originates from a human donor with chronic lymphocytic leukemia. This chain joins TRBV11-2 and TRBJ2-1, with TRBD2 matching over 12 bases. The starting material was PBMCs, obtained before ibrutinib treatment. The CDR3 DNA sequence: TGTGCCAGCAGCTTAGATCAAACTAGCGGGAGGTCCGGTGAGCAGTTCTTC. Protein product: CASSLDQTSGRSGEQFF.